Reported below is one TCR beta chain. No antigen is known for it. The second PCR ran about 7 to 12 cycles with a sample-barcoded 5' primer and J-beta primers. Every cDNA molecule bore a tag from a template-switch adaptor containing 12 random nucleotides. TCRdb re-derived calls from the 5' RACE reads in MiXCR, one entry per CDR3 protein. The table records 1.5 million to 1.9 million distinct CDR3 sequences, approximately 43% of them present only once. Per the germline V gene, CDR1 is MNHEY and CDR2 is SMNVEV (reference sequence). The CDR3 totals 15 residues. Trimming took 3 bases from V and 4 from J, leaving 15 bases between them. The source of the sample is a study of blood T cells in healthy people across ages. Study conclusions and caveats: Estimates of diversity drawn from one million T cells were considered underestimates.

V usage is TRBV27 and J usage is TRBJ1-2; D is possibly TRBD1 (5 bases). The sample was blood. This clonotype was sampled from a young woman in good health. This CDR3 is CASSFPLAGIYGYTF. The CDR3 region has the DNA TGTGCCAGCAGTTTCCCCCTTGCAGGGATCTATGGCTACACCTTC.